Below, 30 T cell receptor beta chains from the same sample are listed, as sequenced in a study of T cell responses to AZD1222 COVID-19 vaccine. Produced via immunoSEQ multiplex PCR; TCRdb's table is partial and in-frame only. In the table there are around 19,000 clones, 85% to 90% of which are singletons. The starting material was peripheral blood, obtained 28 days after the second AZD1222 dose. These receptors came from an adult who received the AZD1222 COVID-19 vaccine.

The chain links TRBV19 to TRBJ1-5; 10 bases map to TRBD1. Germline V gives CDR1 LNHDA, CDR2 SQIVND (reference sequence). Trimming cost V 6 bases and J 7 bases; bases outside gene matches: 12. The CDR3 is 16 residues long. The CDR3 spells CASSQSPRTGGQPQHF. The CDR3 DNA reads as TGTGCCAGTAGCCAAAGCCCCCGGACAGGGGGACAGCCCCAGCATTTT.

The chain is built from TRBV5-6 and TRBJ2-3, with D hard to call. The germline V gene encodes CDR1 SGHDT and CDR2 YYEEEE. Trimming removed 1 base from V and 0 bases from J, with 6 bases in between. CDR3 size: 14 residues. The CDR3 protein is CASSLSSSTDTQYF. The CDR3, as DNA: TGTGCCAGCAGCTTGAGCAGCAGCACAGATACGCAGTATTTT. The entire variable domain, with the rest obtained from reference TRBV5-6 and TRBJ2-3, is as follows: DAGVTQSPTHLIKTRGQQVTLRCSPKSGHDTVSWYQQALGQGPQFIFQYYEEEERQRGNFPDRFSGHQFPNYSSELNVNALLLGDSALYLCASSLSSSTDTQYFGPGTRLTVL.

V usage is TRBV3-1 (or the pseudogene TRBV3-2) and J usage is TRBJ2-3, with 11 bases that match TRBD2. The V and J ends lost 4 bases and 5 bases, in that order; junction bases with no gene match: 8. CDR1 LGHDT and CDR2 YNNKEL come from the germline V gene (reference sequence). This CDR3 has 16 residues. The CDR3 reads CASSPNSGGAVDTQYF. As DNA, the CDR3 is TGTGCCAGCAGCCCTAATAGCGGGGGGGCGGTAGATACGCAGTATTTT.

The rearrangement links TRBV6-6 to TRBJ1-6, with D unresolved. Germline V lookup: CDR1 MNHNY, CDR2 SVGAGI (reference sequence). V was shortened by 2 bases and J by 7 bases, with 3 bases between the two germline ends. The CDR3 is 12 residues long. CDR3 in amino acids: CASSYPNSPLHF. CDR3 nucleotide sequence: TGTGCCAGCAGTTACCCCAATTCACCCCTCCACTTT.

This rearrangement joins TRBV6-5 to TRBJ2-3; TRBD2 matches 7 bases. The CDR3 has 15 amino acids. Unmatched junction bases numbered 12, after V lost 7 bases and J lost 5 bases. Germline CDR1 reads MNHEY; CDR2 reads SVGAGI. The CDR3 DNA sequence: TGTGCCAGCACCAGCCCGACTAGCCCTAGAGATACGCAGTATTTT. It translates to CASTSPTSPRDTQYF.

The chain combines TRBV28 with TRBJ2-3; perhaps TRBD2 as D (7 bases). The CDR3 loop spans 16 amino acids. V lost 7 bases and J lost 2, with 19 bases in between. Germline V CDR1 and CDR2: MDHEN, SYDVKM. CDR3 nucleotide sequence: TGTGCCAGCACCACTGGGGGGGCACAGTCCACAGATACGCAGTATTTT. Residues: CASTTGGAQSTDTQYF.

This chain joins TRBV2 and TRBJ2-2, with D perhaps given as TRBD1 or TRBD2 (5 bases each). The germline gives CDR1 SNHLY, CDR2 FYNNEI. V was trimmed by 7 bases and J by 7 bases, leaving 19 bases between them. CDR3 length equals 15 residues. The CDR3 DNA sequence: TGTGCCAGCACCTTAACCGTAGTGGGGGTCGGGGAGCTGTTTTTT. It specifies CASTLTVVGVGELFF.

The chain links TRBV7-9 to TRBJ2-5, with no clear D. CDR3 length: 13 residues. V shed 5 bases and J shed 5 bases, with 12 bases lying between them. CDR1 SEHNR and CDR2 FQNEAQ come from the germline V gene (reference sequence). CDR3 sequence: CASSPRQKETQYF. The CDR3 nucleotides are TGTGCCAGCAGCCCACGTCAGAAGGAGACCCAGTACTTC.

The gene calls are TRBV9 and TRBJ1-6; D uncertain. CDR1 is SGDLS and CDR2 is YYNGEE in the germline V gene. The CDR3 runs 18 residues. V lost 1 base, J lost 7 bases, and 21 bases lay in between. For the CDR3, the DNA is TGTGCCAGCAGCGTATCGGTCTTGGAGGGCTCTGGAAATTCACCCCTCCACTTT. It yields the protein CASSVSVLEGSGNSPLHF.

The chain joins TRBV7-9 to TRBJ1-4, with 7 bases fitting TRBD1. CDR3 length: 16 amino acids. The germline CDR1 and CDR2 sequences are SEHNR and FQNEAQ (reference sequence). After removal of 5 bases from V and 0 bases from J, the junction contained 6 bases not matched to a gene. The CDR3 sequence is CASSPGQVATNEKLFF. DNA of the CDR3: TGTGCCAGCAGCCCTGGACAGGTAGCAACTAATGAAAAACTGTTTTTT.

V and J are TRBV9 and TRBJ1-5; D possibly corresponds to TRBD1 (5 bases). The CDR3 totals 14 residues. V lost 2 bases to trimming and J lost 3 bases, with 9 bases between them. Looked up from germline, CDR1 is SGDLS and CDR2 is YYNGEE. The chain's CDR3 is CASSVGPTNQPQHF. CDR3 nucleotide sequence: TGTGCCAGCAGCGTGGGACCAACCAATCAGCCCCAGCATTTT.

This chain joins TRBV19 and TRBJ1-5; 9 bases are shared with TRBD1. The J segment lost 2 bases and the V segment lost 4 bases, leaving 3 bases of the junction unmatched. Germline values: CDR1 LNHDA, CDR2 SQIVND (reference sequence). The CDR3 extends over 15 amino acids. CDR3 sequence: CASSTDRGGNQPQHF. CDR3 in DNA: TGTGCCAGTAGTACGGACAGGGGCGGCAATCAGCCCCAGCATTTT.

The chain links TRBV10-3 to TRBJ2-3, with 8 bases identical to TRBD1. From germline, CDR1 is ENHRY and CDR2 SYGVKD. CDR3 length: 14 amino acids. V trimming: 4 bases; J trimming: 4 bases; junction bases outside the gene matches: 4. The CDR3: CAISGTGIPDTQYF. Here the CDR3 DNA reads TGTGCCATCAGTGGGACAGGGATACCAGATACGCAGTATTTT.

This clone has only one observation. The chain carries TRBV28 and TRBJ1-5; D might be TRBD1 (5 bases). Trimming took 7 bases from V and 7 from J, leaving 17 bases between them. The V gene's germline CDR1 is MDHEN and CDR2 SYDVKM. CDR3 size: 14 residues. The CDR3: CASIRLGVGQPQHF. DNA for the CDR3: TGTGCCAGCATACGCCTGGGGGTTGGACAGCCCCAGCATTTT.

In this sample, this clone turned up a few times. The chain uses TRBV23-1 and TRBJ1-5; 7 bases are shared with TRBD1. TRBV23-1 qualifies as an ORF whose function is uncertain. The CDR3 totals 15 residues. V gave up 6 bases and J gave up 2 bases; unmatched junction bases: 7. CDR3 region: CASREGQVGNQPQHF. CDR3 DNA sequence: TGCGCCAGCAGGGAAGGACAGGTTGGCAATCAGCCCCAGCATTTT.

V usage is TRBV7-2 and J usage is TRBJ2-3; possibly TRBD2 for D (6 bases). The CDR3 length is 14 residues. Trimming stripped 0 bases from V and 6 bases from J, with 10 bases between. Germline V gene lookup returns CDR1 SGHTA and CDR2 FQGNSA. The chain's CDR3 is CASSLAPRGDTQYF. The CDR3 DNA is TGTGCCAGCAGCTTAGCCCCCCGGGGGGATACGCAGTATTTT.

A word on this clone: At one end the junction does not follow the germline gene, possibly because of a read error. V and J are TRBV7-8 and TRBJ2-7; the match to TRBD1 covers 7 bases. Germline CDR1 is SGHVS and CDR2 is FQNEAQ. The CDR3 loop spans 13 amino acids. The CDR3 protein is CASSPQKDGDRNF. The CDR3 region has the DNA TGTGCCAGCAGCCCCCAGAAAGACGGGGACAGAAACTTC.

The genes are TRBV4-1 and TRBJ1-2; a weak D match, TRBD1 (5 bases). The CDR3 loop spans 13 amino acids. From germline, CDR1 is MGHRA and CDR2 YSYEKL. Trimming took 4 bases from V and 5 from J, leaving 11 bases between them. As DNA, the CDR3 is TGCGCCAGCAGCCGGGACGAGGGTTATGGCTACACCTTC. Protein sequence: CASSRDEGYGYTF.

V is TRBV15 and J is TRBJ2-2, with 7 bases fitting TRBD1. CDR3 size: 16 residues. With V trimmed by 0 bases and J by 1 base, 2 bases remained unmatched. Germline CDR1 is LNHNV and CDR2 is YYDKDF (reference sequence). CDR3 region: CATSREAGGNTGELFF. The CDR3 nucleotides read TGTGCCACCAGCAGAGAGGCAGGGGGGAACACCGGGGAGCTGTTTTTT.

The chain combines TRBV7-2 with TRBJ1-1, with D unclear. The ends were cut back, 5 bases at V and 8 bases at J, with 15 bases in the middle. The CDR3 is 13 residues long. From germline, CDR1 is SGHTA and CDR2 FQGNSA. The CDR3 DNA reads TGTGCCAGCAGCCAATACAGTGTCTCCGAAGCTTTCTTT. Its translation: CASSQYSVSEAFF.

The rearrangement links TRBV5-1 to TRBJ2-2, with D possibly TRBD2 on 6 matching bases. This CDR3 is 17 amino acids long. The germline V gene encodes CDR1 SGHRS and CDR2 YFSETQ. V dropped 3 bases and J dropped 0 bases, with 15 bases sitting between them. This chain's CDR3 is CASSYPIASANTGELFF. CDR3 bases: TGCGCCAGCAGCTACCCCATCGCTAGCGCGAACACCGGGGAGCTGTTTTTT.

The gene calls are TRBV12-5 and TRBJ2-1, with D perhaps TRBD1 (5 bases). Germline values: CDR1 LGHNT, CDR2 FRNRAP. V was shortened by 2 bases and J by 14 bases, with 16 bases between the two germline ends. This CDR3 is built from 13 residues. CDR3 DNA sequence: TGTGCTAGTGGTTTGTTCCCAGGGTATTCGAAGTTCTTC. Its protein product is CASGLFPGYSKFF. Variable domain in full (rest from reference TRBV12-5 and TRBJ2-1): DARVTQTPRHKVTEMGQEVTMRCQPILGHNTVFWYRQTMMQGLELLAYFRNRAPLDDSGMPKDRFSAEMPDATLATLKIQPSEPRDSAVYFCASGLFPGYSKFFGPGTRLTVL.

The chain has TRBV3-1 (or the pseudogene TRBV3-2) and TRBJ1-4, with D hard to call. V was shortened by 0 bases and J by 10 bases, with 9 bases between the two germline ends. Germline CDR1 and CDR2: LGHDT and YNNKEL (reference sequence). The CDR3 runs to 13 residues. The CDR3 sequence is CASSQEGSGKLFF. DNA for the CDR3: TGTGCCAGCAGCCAAGAGGGGTCCGGAAAACTGTTTTTT.

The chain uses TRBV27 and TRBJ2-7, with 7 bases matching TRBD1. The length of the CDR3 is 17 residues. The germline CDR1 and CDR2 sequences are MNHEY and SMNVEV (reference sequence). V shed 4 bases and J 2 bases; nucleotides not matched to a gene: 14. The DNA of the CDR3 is TGTGCCAGCAGTTCTATACTTAGGACAGGAAGACCCTACGAGCAGTACGTC. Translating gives CASSSILRTGRPYEQYV.

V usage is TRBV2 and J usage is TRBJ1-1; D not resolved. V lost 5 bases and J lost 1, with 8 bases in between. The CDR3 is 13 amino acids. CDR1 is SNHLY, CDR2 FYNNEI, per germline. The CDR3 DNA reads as TGTGCCAGCAGTCTGGAGGGGAACACTGAAGCTTTCTTT. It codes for CASSLEGNTEAFF. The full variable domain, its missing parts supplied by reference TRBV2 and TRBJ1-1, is EPEVTQTPSHQVTQMGQEVILRCVPISNHLYFYWYRQILGQKVEFLVSFYNNEISEKSEIFDDQFSVERPDGSNFTLKIRSTKLEDSAMYFCASSLEGNTEAFFGQGTRLTVV.

The CDR3 sequence is CASSPNGPAAGQPQHF. The CDR3 DNA reads TGTGCCAGCTCACCAAACGGTCCGGCGGCGGGTCAGCCCCAGCATTTT. The chain uses TRBV18 and TRBJ1-5, with D hard to call. CDR1 and CDR2 from the germline V gene are KGHSH and LQKENI. Trimming took off 2 bases at V and 6 bases at J, with 17 bases between the two ends. This CDR3 has 16 amino acids.

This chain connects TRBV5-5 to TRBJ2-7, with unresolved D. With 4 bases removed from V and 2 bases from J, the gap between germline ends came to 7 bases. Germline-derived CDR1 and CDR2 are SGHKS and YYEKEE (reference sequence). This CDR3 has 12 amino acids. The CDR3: CASSPFPYEQYV. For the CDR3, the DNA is TGTGCCAGCAGCCCCTTCCCCTACGAGCAGTACGTC.

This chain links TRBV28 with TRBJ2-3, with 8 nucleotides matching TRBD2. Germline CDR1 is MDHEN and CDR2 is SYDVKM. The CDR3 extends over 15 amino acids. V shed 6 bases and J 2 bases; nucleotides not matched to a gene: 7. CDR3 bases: TGTGCCAGCAGCTCCGGACTAGCCCCCACAGATACGCAGTATTTT. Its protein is CASSSGLAPTDTQYF. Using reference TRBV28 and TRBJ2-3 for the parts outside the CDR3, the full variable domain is DVKVTQSSRYLVKRTGEKVFLECVQDMDHENMFWYRQDPGLGLRLIYFSYDVKMKEKGDIPEGYSVSREKKERFSLILESASTNQTSMYLCASSSGLAPTDTQYFGPGTRLTVL.

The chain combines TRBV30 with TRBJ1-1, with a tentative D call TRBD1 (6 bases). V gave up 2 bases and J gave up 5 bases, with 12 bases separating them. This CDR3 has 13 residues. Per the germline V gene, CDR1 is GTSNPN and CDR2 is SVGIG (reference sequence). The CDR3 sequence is CAWSRQVATEAFF. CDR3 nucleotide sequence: TGTGCCTGGAGTAGACAGGTAGCAACTGAAGCTTTCTTT.

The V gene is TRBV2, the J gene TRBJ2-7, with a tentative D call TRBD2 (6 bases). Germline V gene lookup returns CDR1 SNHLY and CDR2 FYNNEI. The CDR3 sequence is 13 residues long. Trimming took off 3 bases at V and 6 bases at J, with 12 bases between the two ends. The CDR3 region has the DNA TGTGCCAGCAGTGATAGCGGCAGCCTCGAGCAGTACGTC. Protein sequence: CASSDSGSLEQYV.